A selection of T cell receptor beta chains follows, all from one sample in a study of cytomegalovirus exposure and HLA in healthy donors. Measured with immunoSEQ multiplex PCR; TCRdb has only the in-frame clones, and not every one. The sample has roughly 70,000 clones; 60% to 75% are singletons. The specimen sequenced was PBMCs. The source is a male donor in good health and CMV-seropositive. Each CDR3 is given without its conserved first and last residue. Fields, in order: V gene, J gene, CDR3 protein.

TRBV7-6	TRBJ1-1	ASSLGGGSTEAF
TRBV2	TRBJ1-3	ASSGPGGQGNTIY
TRBV18	TRBJ1-4	ASSRTGWEKLF
TRBV11-2	TRBJ2-3	ASSLRGVPDTQY
TRBV11-2	TRBJ2-7	ASSLARGGRSSYEQY
TRBV7-9	TRBJ1-5	ASSGGYQPQH
TRBV19	TRBJ1-5	ATTTGVGNQPQH
TRBV5-1	TRBJ2-2	ASSWGRRNTGELF
TRBV5-8	TRBJ2-2	ASSLSFNRDNTGELF
TRBV4-3	TRBJ1-2	ASSQAWVQDGYT
TRBV9	TRBJ1-5	ASSVGSGSQPQH
TRBV9	TRBJ2-5	ASSPLDRAETQY
TRBV6-1	TRBJ2-3	ASSPPIGGTDTQY
TRBV6-6	TRBJ2-1	ASSYLGGRDEQF
TRBV27	TRBJ2-2	ASSHRRTSGHTGELF
TRBV7-9	.	ASSLDFGGISYEQY
TRBV5-4	TRBJ1-2	ASSSMTAGYT
TRBV19	TRBJ2-1	ASSITGGSSYNEQF
TRBV6-1	TRBJ1-5	ASQWGDQPQH
TRBV30	TRBJ2-3	AWSATADTQY
TRBV9	TRBJ2-7	ASSVDVGGYEQY
TRBV2	TRBJ2-7	ASRDSAYEQY
TRBV7-9	TRBJ2-2	ASDWIGELF
TRBV2	TRBJ1-4	ASSVGTGPSVEEKLF
TRBV5-1	TRBJ2-5	ASSSGPSTPFHSTQETQY
TRBV19	TRBJ1-4	ASSPGGVTNEKLF
TRBV6-5	TRBJ1-1	ASSYPGTSSKWV
TRBV4-1	TRBJ2-2	ASSQRTGYTGELF
TRBV10-1	TRBJ2-3	ASSESSGRATDTQY
TRBV28	TRBJ1-2	ASSLTDYGYT
TRBV6-7	TRBJ2-6	ASSHPTGVTSGANVLT
TRBV5-1	TRBJ2-5	ASRLTYQGSETQY
TRBV7-9	TRBJ1-1	ASSLTASNTEAF
TRBV30	TRBJ2-1	ARSSQNNEQF
TRBV30	TRBJ1-6	AWRDRLISSYNSPLH
TRBV7-9	TRBJ1-1	ASSLGQNTEAF
TRBV6-5	TRBJ1-1	ASSYSTGVTEAF
TRBV30	TRBJ2-5	AWTLPQETQY
TRBV7-3	TRBJ1-1	ASSVTGWDTEAF